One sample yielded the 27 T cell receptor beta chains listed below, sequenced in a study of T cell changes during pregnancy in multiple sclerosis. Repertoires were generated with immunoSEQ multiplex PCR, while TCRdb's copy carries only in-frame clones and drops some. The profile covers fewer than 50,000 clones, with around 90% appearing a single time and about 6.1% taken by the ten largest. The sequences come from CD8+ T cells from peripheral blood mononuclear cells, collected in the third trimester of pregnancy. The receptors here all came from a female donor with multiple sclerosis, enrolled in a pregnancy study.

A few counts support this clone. The DNA of the CDR3 is TGTGCCAGCAGTCCGGGACAGGGTAGTGGATGGGACGAGCAGTACTTC. It codes for CASSPGQGSGWDEQYF. The J gene is TRBJ2-7, the V gene TRBV28; 9 bases are a match to TRBD1. The CDR3 is made up of 16 amino acids. Germline assignment: CDR1 MDHEN and CDR2 SYDVKM. Trimming removed 5 bases from V and 5 bases from J; junction bases left unmatched: 13.

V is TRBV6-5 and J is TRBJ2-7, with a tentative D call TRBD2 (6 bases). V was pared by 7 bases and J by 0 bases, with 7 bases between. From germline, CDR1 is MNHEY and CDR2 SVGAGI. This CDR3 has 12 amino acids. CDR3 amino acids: CASMGGSYEQYF. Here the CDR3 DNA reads TGTGCCAGCATGGGGGGCTCCTACGAGCAGTACTTC.

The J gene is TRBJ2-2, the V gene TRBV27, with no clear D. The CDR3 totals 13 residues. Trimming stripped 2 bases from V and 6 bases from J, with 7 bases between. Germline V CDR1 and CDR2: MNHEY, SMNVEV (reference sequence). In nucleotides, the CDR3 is TGTGCCAGCAGTTTACCCTCCCCCGGGGAGCTGTTTTTT. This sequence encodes CASSLPSPGELFF.

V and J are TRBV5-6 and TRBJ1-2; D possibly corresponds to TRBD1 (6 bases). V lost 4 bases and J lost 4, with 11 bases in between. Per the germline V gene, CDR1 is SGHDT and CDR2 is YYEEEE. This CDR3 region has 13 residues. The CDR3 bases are TGTGCCAGCAGCGAGACGACAGGCTATGGCTACACCTTC. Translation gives CASSETTGYGYTF. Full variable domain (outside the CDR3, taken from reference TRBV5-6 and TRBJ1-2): DAGVTQSPTHLIKTRGQQVTLRCSPKSGHDTVSWYQQALGQGPQFIFQYYEEEERQRGNFPDRFSGHQFPNYSSELNVNALLLGDSALYLCASSETTGYGYTFGSGTRLTVV.

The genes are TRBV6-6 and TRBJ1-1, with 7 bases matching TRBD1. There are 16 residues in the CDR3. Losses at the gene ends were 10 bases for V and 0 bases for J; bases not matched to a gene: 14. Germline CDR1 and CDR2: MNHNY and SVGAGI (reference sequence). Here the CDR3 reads CATETGTAIMNTEAFF. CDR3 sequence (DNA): TGTGCCACCGAGACCGGGACAGCGATAATGAACACTGAAGCTTTCTTT.

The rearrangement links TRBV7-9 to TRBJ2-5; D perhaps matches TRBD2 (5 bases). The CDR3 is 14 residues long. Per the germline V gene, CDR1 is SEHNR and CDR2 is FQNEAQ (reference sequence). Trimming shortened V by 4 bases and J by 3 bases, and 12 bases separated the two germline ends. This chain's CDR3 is CASSWETDEETQYF. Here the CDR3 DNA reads TGTGCCAGCAGCTGGGAGACGGACGAAGAGACCCAGTACTTC. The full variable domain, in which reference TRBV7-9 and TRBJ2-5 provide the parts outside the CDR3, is DTGVSQNPRHKITKRGQNVTFRCDPISEHNRLYWYRQTLGQGPEFLTYFQNEAQLEKSRLLSDRFSAERPKGSFSTLEIQRTEQGDSAMYLCASSWETDEETQYFGPGTRLLVL.

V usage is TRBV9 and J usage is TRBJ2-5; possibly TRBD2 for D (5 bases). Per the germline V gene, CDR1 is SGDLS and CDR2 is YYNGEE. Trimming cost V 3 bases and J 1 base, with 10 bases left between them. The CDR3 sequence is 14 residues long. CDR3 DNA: TGTGCCAGCAGCGCGACGGGGTTCCAAGAGACCCAGTACTTC. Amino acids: CASSATGFQETQYF.

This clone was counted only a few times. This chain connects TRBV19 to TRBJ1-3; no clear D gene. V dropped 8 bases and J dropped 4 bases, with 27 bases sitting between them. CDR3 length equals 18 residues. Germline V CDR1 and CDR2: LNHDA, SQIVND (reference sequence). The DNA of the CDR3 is TGTGCCAGTCGTAGTATAACGTCGGGTCATAGAAGAGGAAACACCATATATTTT. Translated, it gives CASRSITSGHRRGNTIYF.

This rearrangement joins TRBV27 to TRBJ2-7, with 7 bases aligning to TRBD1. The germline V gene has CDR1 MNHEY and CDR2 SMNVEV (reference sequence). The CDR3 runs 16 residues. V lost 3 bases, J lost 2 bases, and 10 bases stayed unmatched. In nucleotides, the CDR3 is TGTGCCAGCAGTTTGTCAACAGGGGCTCTGACCTACGAGCAGTACTTC. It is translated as CASSLSTGALTYEQYF.

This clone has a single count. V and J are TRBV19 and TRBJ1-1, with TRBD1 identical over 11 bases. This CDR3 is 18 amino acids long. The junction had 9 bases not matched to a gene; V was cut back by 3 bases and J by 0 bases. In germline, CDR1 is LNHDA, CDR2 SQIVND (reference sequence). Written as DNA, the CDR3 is TGTGCCAGTAGTATTGGTGGGACAGGGGGGCACATGAACACTGAAGCTTTCTTT. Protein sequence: CASSIGGTGGHMNTEAFF.

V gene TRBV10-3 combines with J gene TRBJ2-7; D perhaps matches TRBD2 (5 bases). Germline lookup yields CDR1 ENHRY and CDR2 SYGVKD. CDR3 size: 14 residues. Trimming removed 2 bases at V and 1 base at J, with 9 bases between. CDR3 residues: CAISEIATSYEQYF. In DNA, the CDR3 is TGTGCCATCAGTGAGATAGCGACTTCCTACGAGCAGTACTTC.

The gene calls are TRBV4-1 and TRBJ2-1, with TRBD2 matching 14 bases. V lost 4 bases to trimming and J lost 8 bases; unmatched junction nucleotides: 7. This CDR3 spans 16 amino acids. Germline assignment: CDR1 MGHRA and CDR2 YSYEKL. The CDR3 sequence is CASSLGLAGVQYEQFF. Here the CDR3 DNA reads TGCGCCAGCAGCCTGGGACTAGCGGGAGTTCAGTATGAGCAGTTCTTC.

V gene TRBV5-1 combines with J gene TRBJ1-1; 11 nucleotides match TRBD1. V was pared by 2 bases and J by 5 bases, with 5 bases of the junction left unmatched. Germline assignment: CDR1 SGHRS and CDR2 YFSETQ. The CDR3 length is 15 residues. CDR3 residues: CASSFGQGARTEAFF. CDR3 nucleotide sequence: TGCGCCAGCAGCTTCGGACAGGGGGCGCGTACTGAAGCTTTCTTT.

The CDR3 spells CSVVFSGSYNEQFF. CDR3 nucleotide sequence: TGCAGCGTTGTTTTTAGCGGGAGTTACAATGAGCAGTTCTTC. V and J are TRBV29-1 and TRBJ2-1; 9 bases agree with TRBD2. The CDR3 is 14 amino acids. After removal of 4 bases from V and 4 bases from J, the junction contained 5 bases not matched to a gene. CDR1 and CDR2 from the germline V gene are SQVTM and ANQGSEA.

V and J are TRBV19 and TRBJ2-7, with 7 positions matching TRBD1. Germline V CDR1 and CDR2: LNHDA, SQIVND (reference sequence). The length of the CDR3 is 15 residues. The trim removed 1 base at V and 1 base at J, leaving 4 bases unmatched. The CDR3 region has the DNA TGTGCCAGTAGTATAGGGGGACAGTTATCCTACGAGCAGTACTTC. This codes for CASSIGGQLSYEQYF.

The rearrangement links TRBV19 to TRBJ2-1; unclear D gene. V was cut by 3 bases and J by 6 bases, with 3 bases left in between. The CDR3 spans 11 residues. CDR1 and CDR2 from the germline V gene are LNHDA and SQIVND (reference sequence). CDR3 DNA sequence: TGTGCCAGTAGTATCGGCAATGAGCAGTTCTTC. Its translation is CASSIGNEQFF.

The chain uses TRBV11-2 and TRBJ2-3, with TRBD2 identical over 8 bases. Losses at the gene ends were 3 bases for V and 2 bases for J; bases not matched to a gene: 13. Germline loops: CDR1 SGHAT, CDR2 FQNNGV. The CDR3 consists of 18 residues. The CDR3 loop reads CASSLSGSGGGVTDTQYF. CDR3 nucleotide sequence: TGTGCCAGCAGCTTGTCGGGGAGCGGGGGAGGAGTCACAGATACGCAGTATTTT. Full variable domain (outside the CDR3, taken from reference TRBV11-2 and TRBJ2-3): EAGVAQSPRYKIIEKRQSVAFWCNPISGHATLYWYQQILGQGPKLLIQFQNNGVVDDSQLPKDRFSAERLKGVDSTLKIQPAKLEDSAVYLCASSLSGSGGGVTDTQYFGPGTRLTVL.

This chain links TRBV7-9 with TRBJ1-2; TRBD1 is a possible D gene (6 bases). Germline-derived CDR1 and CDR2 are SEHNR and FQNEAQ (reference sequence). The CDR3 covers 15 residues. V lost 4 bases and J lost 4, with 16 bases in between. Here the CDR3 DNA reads TGTGCCAGCAGCTCTCCGTCAGGGGACCGCTATGGCTACACCTTC. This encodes CASSSPSGDRYGYTF.

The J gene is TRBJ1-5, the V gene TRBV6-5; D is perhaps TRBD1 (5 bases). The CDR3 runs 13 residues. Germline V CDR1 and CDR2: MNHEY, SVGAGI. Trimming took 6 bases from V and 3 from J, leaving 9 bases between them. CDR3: CASSRQYNQPQHF. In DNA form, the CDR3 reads TGTGCCAGCAGCCGACAGTACAATCAGCCCCAGCATTTT.

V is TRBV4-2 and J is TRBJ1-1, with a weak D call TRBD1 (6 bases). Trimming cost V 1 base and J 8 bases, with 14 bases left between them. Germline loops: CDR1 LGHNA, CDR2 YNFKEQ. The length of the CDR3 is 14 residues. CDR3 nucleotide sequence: TGTGCCAGCAGCCAAGTAGGGGGGGGGCGGGAAGCTTTCTTT. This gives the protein CASSQVGGGREAFF.

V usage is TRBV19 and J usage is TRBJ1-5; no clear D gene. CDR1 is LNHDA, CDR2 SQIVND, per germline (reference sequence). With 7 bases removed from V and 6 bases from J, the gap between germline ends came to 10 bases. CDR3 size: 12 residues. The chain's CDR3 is CASKKGGQPQHF. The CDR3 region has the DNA TGTGCCAGTAAGAAGGGAGGTCAGCCCCAGCATTTT.

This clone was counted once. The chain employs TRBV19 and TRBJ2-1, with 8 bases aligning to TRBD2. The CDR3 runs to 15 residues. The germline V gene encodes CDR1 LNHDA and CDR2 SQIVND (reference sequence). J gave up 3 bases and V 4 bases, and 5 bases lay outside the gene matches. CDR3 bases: TGTGCCAGTAGTAAAAGCGGGGGTAGCTACAATGAGCAGTTCTTC. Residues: CASSKSGGSYNEQFF.

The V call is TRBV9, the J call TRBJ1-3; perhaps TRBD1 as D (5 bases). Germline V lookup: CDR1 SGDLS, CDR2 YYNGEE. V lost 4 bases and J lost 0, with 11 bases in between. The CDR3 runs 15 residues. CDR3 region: CASSLGGASGNTIYF. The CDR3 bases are TGTGCCAGCAGCCTCGGGGGAGCCTCTGGAAACACCATATATTTT.

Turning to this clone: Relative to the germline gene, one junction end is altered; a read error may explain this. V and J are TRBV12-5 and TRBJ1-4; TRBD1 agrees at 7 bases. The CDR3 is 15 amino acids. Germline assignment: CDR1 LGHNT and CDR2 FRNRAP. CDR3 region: CASALMGTDNEKLFF. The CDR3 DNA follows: TGTGCTAGTGCTTTGATGGGGACAGATAATGAAAAACTGTTTTTT.

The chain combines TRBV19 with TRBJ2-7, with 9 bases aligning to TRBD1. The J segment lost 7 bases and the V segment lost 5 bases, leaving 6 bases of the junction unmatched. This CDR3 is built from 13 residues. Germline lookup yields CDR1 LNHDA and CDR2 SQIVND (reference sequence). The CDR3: CASSWTGAREQYF. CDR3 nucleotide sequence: TGTGCCAGTAGTTGGACAGGGGCGAGGGAGCAGTACTTC.

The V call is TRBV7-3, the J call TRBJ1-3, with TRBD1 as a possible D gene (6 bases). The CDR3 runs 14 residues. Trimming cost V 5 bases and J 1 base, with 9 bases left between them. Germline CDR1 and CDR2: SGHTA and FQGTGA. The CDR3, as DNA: TGTGCCAGCAGCGCAACAGGGTCTGGAAACACCATATATTTT. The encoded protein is CASSATGSGNTIYF.

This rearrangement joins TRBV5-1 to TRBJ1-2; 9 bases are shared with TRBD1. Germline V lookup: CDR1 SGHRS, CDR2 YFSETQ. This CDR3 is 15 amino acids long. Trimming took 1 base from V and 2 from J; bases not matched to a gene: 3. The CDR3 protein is CASSLYTGGNYGYTF. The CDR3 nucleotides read TGCGCCAGCAGCTTGTATACAGGGGGCAACTATGGCTACACCTTC.